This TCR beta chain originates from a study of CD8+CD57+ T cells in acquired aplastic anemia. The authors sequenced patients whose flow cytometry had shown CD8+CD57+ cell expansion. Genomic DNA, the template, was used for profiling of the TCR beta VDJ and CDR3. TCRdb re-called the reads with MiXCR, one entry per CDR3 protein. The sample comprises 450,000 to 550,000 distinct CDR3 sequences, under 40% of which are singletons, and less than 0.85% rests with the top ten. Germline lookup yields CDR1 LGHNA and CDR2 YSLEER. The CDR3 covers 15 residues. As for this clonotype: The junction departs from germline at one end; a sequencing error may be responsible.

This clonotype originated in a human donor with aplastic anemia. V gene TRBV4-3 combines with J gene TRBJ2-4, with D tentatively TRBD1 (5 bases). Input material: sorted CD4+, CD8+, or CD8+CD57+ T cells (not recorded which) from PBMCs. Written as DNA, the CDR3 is TGCGCCAGCAGCCAAGGGAGACAGTCTAAAATCATTCAGTACTTC. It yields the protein CASSQGRQSKIIQYF.